The T cell receptor (beta chain) under discussion was sequenced for a study of control samples from healthy donors and cancer patients. Data came from immunoSEQ multiplex PCR; TCRdb stores just in-frame clones and leaves some out. The data show about 120,000 clones, with over 75% seen just once and just under 3% held by the top ten. The length of the CDR3 is 15 residues. Trimming removed 8 bases at V and 6 bases at J, with 22 bases between. Germline CDR1 reads MDHEN; CDR2 reads SYDVKM. The chain has TRBV28 and TRBJ1-1; D gene unclear. Sequenced: blood. The clonotype comes from a man in his 60s in good health. In DNA form, the CDR3 reads TGTGCCAGCCGCTTTAGGGCATGGGTCAACGCTGAAGCTTTCTTT. It encodes CASRFRAWVNAEAFF. Using reference TRBV28 and TRBJ1-1 for the parts outside the CDR3, the full variable domain is DVKVTQSSRYLVKRTGEKVFLECVQDMDHENMFWYRQDPGLGLRLIYFSYDVKMKEKGDIPEGYSVSREKKERFSLILESASTNQTSMYLCASRFRAWVNAEAFFGQGTRLTVV.